This is a list of T cell receptor beta chains from one sample in a study of technical replicates of blood from a handful of donors. The assay was immunoSEQ multiplex PCR, and TCRdb's table has in-frame clones only and misses some. This sample yields approximately 41,000 clones, of which roughly 96% are seen a single time; less than 0.45% belongs to the top ten. The sequencing sample was made of T cells isolated from PBMCs. These receptors all stem from a human donor in good health. Each CDR3 is given without its conserved first and last residue.

J | V | CDR3
TRBJ2-7 | TRBV30 | AWSLGHDYEQY
TRBJ1-4 | TRBV6-5 | ASSRSGTGVEKLF
TRBJ2-1 | TRBV25-1 | ASSVIAGGYNEQF
TRBJ1-3 | TRBV19 | ASSISYSGNTIY
TRBJ2-7 | TRBV7-9 | ASSPGLAANYEQY
TRBJ1-1 | TRBV5-6 | ASSQPSAGYTEAF
TRBJ2-7 | TRBV4-1 | ASSQEWGAREQY
TRBJ1-4 | TRBV10-3 | AISGLGGEKLF
TRBJ2-7 | TRBV28 | ASSTWDRGYEQY
TRBJ2-7 | TRBV10-2 | ASSIDSFSYEQY
TRBJ1-2 | TRBV27 | ASSRDRNYGYT
TRBJ2-2 | TRBV6-5 | ASSYTSGTKRGELF
TRBJ2-2 | TRBV5-4 | ASSLEQGKNTGELF
TRBJ2-1 | TRBV2 | ASRGTSVYNEQF
TRBJ2-7 | TRBV9 | ASSAGASANEQY
TRBJ2-4 | TRBV5-4 | ASNDQKNIQY
TRBJ1-5 | TRBV7-2 | ASTADRGLGNQPQH